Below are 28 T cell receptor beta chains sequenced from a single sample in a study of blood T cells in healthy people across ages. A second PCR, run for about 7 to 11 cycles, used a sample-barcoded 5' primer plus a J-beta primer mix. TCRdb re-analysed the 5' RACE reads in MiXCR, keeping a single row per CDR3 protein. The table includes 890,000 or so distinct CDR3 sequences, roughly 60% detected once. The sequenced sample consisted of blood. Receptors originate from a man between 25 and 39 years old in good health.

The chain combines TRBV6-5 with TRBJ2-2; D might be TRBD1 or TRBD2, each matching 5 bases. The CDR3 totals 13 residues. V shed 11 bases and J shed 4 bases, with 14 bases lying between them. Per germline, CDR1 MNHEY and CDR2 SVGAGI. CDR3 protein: CAVRVRGTGELFF. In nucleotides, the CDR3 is TGTGCCGTACGAGTGAGGGGCACCGGGGAGCTGTTTTTT.

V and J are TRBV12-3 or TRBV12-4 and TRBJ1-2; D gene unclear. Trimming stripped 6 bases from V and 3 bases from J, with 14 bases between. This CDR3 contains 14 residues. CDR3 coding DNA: TGTGCCAGCAGACTACGGGCAGAGGACTATGGCTACACCTTC. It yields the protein CASRLRAEDYGYTF.

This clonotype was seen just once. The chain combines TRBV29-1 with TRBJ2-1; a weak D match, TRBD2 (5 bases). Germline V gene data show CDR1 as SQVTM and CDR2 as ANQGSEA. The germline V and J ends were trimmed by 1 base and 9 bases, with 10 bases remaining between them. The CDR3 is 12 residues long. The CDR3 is CSVEGSGIEQFF. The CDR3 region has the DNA TGCAGCGTTGAAGGGTCGGGGATTGAGCAGTTCTTC.

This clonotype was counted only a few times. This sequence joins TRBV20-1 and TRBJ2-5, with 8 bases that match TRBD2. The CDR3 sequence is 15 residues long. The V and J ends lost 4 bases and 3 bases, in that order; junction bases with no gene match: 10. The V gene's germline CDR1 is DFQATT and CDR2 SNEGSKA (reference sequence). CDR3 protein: CSATKAGAAKETQYF. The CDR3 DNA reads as TGCAGTGCTACTAAAGCGGGGGCCGCGAAAGAGACCCAGTACTTC.

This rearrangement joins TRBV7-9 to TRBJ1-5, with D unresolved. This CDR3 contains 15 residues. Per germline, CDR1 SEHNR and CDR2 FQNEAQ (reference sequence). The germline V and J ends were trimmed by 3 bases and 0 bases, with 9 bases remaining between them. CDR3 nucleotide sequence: TGTGCCAGCAGCTTCGTAGACGGTAGCAATCAGCCCCAGCATTTT. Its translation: CASSFVDGSNQPQHF.

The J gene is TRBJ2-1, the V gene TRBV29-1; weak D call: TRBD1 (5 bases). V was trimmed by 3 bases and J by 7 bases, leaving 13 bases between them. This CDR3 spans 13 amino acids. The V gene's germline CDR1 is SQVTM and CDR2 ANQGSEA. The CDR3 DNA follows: TGCAGCGTTGACCCCATTAAGGGGAATGAGCAGTTCTTC. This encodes CSVDPIKGNEQFF.

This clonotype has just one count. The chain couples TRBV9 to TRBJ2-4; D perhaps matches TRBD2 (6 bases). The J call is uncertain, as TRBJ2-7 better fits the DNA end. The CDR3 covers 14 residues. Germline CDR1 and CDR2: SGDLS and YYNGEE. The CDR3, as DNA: TGTGCCAGCAGCGAGGAGGGACTGTCAGACGAGCAGTACTTC. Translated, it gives CASSEEGLSDEQYF.

The CDR3 nucleotides are TGTGCCAGCAGCTTAAGACTCCGTGGGGCGAGCACAGATACGCAGTATTTT. This gives the protein CASSLRLRGASTDTQYF. The chain uses TRBV7-3 and TRBJ2-3, with TRBD1 as a possible D gene (5 bases). In germline, CDR1 is SGHTA, CDR2 FQGTGA. The CDR3 runs to 17 residues. V was clipped by 1 base and J by 0 bases, with 14 bases between them. The full variable domain, rest sourced from reference TRBV7-3 and TRBJ2-3, is GAGVSQTPSNKVTEKGKYVELRCDPISGHTALYWYRQSLGQGPEFLIYFQGTGAADDSGLPNDRFFAVRPEGSVSTLKIQRTERGDSAVYLCASSLRLRGASTDTQYFGPGTRLTVL.

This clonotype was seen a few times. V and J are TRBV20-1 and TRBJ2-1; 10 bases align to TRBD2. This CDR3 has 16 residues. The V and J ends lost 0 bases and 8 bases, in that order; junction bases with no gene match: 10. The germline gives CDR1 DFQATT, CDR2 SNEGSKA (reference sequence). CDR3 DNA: TGCAGTGCTAGAGACGGCCAGCGGGGGGGCCCCGATGAGCAGTTCTTC. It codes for CSARDGQRGGPDEQFF.

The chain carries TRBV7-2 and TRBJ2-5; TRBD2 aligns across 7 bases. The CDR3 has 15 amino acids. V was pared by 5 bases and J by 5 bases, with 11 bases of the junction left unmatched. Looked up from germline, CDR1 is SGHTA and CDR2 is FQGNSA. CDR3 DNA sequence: TGTGCCAGCAGCCCCTCGGGACTACAGTTGGAGACCCAGTACTTC. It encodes CASSPSGLQLETQYF.

The CDR3 sequence is CASSLTGGGTYEQYF. The CDR3 DNA follows: TGTGCCAGCAGCCTCACAGGGGGAGGGACCTACGAGCAGTACTTC. The chain recombines TRBV7-3 with TRBJ2-5, with TRBD1 as a possible D gene (8 bases). Matching the DNA end better, TRBJ2-7 makes the J call doubtful. CDR3 length: 15 residues. Germline CDR1 is SGHTA and CDR2 is FQGTGA.

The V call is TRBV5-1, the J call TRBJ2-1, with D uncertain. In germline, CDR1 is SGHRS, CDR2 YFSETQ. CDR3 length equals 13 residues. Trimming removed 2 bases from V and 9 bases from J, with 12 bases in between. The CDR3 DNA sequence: TGCGCCAGCAGCTTTGATGGAGTGGGTGAGCAGTTCTTC. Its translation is CASSFDGVGEQFF.

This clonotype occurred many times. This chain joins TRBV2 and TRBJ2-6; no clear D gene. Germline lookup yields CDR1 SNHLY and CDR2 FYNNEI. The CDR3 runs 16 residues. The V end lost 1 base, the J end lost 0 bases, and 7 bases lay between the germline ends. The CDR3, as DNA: TGTGCCAGCAGTGAAGGGGCTGGCTCTGGGGCCAACGTCCTGACTTTC. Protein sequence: CASSEGAGSGANVLTF.

The CDR3 protein is CASSRLAGGPFSYEQYF. CDR3 in DNA: TGTGCCAGCAGCCGACTAGCGGGGGGCCCCTTTTCCTACGAGCAGTACTTC. The chain uses TRBV7-9 and TRBJ2-7, with 13 bases that match TRBD2. Trimming cost V 5 bases and J 1 base; bases outside gene matches: 8. CDR1 SEHNR and CDR2 FQNEAQ come from the germline V gene (reference sequence). This CDR3 has 17 amino acids.

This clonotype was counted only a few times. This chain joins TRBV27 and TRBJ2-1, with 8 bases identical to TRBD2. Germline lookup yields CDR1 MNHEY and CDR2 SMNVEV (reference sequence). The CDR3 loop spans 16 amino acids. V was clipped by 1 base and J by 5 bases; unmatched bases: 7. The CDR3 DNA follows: TGTGCCAGCAGTTTATACGGGGGGGGGCCAAACAATGAGCAGTTCTTC. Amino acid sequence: CASSLYGGGPNNEQFF.

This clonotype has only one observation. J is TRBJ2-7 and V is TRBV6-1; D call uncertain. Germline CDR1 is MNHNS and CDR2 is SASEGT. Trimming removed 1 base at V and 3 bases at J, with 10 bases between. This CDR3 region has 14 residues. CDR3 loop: CASSEVGTVYEQYF. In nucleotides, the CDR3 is TGTGCCAGCAGTGAAGTAGGAACAGTCTACGAGCAGTACTTC.

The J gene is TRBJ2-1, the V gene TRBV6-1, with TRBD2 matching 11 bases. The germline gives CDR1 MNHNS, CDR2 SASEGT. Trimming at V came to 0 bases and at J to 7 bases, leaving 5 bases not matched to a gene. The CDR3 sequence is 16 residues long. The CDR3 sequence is CASSEASGGAWNEQFF. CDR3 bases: TGTGCCAGCAGTGAAGCTAGCGGGGGGGCCTGGAATGAGCAGTTCTTC.

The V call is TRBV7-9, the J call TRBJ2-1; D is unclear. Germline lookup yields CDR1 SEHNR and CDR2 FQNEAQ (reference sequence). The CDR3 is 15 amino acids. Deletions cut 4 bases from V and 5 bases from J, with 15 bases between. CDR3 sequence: CASSSQTASDNEQFF. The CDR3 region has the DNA TGTGCCAGCAGCTCCCAGACTGCATCCGACAATGAGCAGTTCTTC.

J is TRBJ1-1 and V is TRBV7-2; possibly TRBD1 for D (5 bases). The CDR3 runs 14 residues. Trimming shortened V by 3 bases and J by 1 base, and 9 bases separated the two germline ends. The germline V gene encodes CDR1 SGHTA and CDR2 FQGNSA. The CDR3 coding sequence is TGTGCCAGCAGCTTCTGGGGGGGGAACACTGAAGCTTTCTTT. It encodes CASSFWGGNTEAFF.

This CDR3 is CSVAEETQHF. In nucleotides, the CDR3 is TGCAGCGTTGCCGAGGAGACCCAGCATTTT. The V gene is TRBV29-1, the J gene TRBJ1-5; D is uncertain. This CDR3 is built from 10 residues. Between the trimmed V and J ends, which lost 4 bases and 11 bases, there was a span of 9 bases. CDR1 is SQVTM and CDR2 is ANQGSEA in the germline V gene.

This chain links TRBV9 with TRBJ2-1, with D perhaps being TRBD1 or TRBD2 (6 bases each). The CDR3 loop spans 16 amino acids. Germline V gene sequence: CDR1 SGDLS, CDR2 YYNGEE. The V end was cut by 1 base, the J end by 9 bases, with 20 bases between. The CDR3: CASSVSGASSGSEQFF. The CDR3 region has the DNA TGTGCCAGCAGCGTATCGGGGGCAAGTTCAGGGAGTGAGCAGTTCTTC.

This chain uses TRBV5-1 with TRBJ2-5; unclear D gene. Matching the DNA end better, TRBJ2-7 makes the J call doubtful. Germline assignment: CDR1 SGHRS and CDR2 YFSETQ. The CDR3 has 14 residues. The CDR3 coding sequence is TGCGCCAGCAGCTTTGACGGGTTTCAGTACGAGCAGTACTTC. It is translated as CASSFDGFQYEQYF.

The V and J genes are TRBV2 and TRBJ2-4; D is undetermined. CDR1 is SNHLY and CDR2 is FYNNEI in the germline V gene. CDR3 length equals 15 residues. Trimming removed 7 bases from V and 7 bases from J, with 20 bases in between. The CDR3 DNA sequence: TGTGCCAGCACTCCAAGCAGGACGTCTTCGAACATTCAGTACTTC. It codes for CASTPSRTSSNIQYF.

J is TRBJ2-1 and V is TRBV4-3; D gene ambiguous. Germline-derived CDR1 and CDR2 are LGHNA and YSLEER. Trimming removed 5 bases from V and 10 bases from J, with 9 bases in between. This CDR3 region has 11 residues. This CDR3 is CASSSSREQFF. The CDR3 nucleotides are TGCGCCAGCAGCTCCTCCCGGGAGCAGTTCTTC.

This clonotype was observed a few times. DNA of the CDR3: TGTGCCAGCAGCGCCCCCCCCCTGTGGGATGATGCCCAGTACTTC. As protein: CASSAPPLWDDAQYF. V is TRBV11-1 and J is TRBJ2-5; D is unresolved. Trimming removed 5 bases from V and 9 bases from J, with 22 bases in between. CDR1 SGHAT and CDR2 FQDESV come from the germline V gene (reference sequence). The CDR3 sequence is 15 residues long.

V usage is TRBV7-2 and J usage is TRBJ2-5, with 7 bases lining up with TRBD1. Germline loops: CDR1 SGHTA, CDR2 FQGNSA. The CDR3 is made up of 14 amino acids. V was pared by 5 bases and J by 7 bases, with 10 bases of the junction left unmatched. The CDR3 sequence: CASSPREGAGTQYF. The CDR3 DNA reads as TGTGCCAGCAGCCCGCGTGAGGGGGCGGGGACCCAGTACTTC.

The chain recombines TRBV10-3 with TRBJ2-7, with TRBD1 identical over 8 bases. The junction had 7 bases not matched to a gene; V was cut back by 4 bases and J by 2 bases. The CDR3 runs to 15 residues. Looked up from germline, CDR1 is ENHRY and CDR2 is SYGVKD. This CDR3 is CAISAWDRRAYEQYF. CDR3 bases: TGTGCCATCAGTGCGTGGGACAGGCGAGCCTACGAGCAGTACTTC.

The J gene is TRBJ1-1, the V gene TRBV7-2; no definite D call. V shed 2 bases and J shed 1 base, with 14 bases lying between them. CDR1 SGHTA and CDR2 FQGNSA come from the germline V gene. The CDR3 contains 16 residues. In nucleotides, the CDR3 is TGTGCCAGCAGCTTATTTGGGGTCGGCGGGAACACTGAAGCTTTCTTT. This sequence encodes CASSLFGVGGNTEAFF.